What follows are 10 T cell receptor beta chains derived from one specimen sequenced in a study of T cells in Graves' hyperthyroidism and ophthalmopathy. Authors of the study amplified TCR beta CDR3 regions from RNA transcripts. In the first-round RT-PCR of the TCR CDR3, the HTBI primer set was used. TCRdb reprocessed the multiplex PCR reads with MiXCR, giving one entry per CDR3 protein. Of about 600,000 distinct CDR3 sequences in the sample, around 14% were seen once. Sequencing input: blood. These receptors all come from a woman aged 18 to 35 with Graves' ophthalmopathy.

This clonotype was detected many times. The chain links TRBV27 to TRBJ2-1; TRBD2 agrees at 9 bases. CDR1 and CDR2 (germline): MNHEY, SMNVEV (reference sequence). There are 16 residues in the CDR3. After removal of 6 bases from V and 0 bases from J, the junction contained 6 bases not matched to a gene. CDR3 protein: CASRNRLAVSYNEQFF. The DNA of the CDR3 is TGTGCCAGCAGAAACCGACTAGCGGTCTCCTACAATGAGCAGTTCTTC.

This clonotype appeared many times. This rearrangement joins TRBV5-1 to TRBJ1-1, with a tentative D call TRBD1 (6 bases). V was clipped by 4 bases and J by 4 bases, with 20 bases between them. The CDR3 has 16 residues. Germline CDR1 SGHRS, CDR2 YFSETQ. Here the CDR3 reads CASSPSAGAGGTEAFF. DNA of the CDR3: TGCGCCAGCAGCCCGTCCGCAGGGGCCGGTGGCACTGAAGCTTTCTTT.

This clonotype has ten or more counts. The rearrangement joins TRBV20-1 to TRBJ1-2; D is undetermined. V lost 6 bases and J 3 bases, leaving 8 bases between the germline ends. CDR3 length: 11 amino acids. From germline, CDR1 is DFQATT and CDR2 SNEGSKA (reference sequence). Here the CDR3 DNA reads TGCAGTGCCCGCCGGGACTATGGCTACACCTTC. Protein product: CSARRDYGYTF.

This clonotype was observed many times. The chain recombines TRBV6-1 with TRBJ1-6, with unresolved D. The V end was cut by 5 bases, the J end by 5 bases, with 7 bases between. This CDR3 has 13 amino acids. Germline V gene lookup returns CDR1 MNHNS and CDR2 SASEGT. In DNA, the CDR3 is TGTGCCAGCAGTCCCCTACATAATTCACCCCTCCACTTT. As protein: CASSPLHNSPLHF.

The rearrangement links TRBV4-1 to TRBJ2-7; D not resolved. This CDR3 spans 15 amino acids. Trimming took off 0 bases at V and 1 base at J, with 10 bases between the two ends. Germline V gene data show CDR1 as MGHRA and CDR2 as YSYEKL. The CDR3 DNA reads as TGCGCCAGCAGCCAAGAGACAAGGAGTTCCTACGAGCAGTACTTC. Amino acid sequence: CASSQETRSSYEQYF.

This chain joins TRBV2 and TRBJ1-2; 10 bases line up with TRBD1. Per the germline V gene, CDR1 is SNHLY and CDR2 is FYNNEI. Germline trimming cut 8 bases from V and 3 bases from J; bases unmatched to any gene: 15. The CDR3 totals 17 residues. DNA for the CDR3: TGTGCCAGCGGTGGAAGGGGACAGGGGTTCCCCTACTATGGCTACACCTTC. This translates into CASGGRGQGFPYYGYTF.

This clonotype has at least ten counts. This chain uses TRBV2 with TRBJ2-3; perhaps TRBD2 as D (6 bases). CDR1 SNHLY and CDR2 FYNNEI come from the germline V gene. This CDR3 has 16 amino acids. Trimming stripped 5 bases from V and 0 bases from J, with 15 bases between. Here the CDR3 DNA reads TGTGCCAGCAGTATCTTAGGAGGGATTAGCACAGATACGCAGTATTTT. Encoded protein: CASSILGGISTDTQYF.

This clonotype has a handful of counts. This chain connects TRBV7-9 to TRBJ2-7, with TRBD1 identical over 7 bases. V was pared by 5 bases and J by 7 bases, with 8 bases of the junction left unmatched. The germline V gene has CDR1 SEHNR and CDR2 FQNEAQ (reference sequence). There are 13 residues in the CDR3. CDR3 nucleotide sequence: TGTGCCAGCAGCCAGACAGGGTTGGGGGAGCAGTACTTC. Translating it yields CASSQTGLGEQYF.

This rearrangement joins TRBV20-1 to TRBJ1-5; 10 nucleotides align to TRBD1. Germline CDR1 reads DFQATT; CDR2 reads SNEGSKA (reference sequence). This CDR3 spans 13 amino acids. Germline trimming cut 5 bases from V and 5 bases from J; bases unmatched to any gene: 3. The CDR3 DNA reads TGCAGTGCTCCCGGGACAGGGGATCAGCCCCAGCATTTT. This codes for CSAPGTGDQPQHF.

This clonotype was counted only a few times. This sequence joins TRBV20-1 and TRBJ2-5, with 7 bases that match TRBD1. Germline V CDR1 and CDR2: DFQATT, SNEGSKA (reference sequence). V dropped 6 bases and J dropped 2; count of bases not matched to a gene: 6. The CDR3 loop spans 13 amino acids. CDR3 loop: CSAKGQLQETQYF. CDR3 sequence (DNA): TGCAGTGCAAAGGGACAGCTTCAAGAGACCCAGTACTTC.